The text below deals with one T cell receptor (beta chain). No cognate antigen has been identified for it. There are no base qualities to consult, and no much larger clone falls within one base. The CDR3 regions of human TCRbeta chains were analyzed by immunosequencing. Under the source paper's analysis protocol: Repertoire TCRs were checked for matches against a reference library of SARS-CoV-2-specific TCRs that had been generated using the MIRA antigen-specificity platform. Breadth was defined as the fraction of unique TCRs that were SARS-CoV-2-associated, and depth was defined as the fraction of total T cells that were SARS-CoV-2-associated. Each spike-specific TCR was assigned to its reactive spike region and to a CD4 or CD8 class using the MIRA data. Log10-transformed breadth and depth values were compared by one-way ANOVA with Sidak's multiple comparisons tests. The table was pulled from immuneACCESS by TCRdb, which kept in-frame rearrangements only. Such tables lose some clones; where checked, under half of the loss comes from unresolved V genes, and the rest has no known cause. The DNA gave D and trimming, while V, J and clone size come from that table. For this sample the table gives some 66,000 clones, of which less than 90% were detected only once. Around 15% of the sample comes from the top ten.

The germline ends are 9 bases apart after V is trimmed by 7 bases and J by 2 bases. CDR1 and CDR2 (MDHEN, SYDVKM) derive from the germline V gene. The CDR3 runs 12 residues from the cysteine to the phenylalanine. The kept DNA is CDR3 alone, 36 bases in frame from the first base. The data are from a study of T cell responses to AZD1222 COVID-19 vaccine (dated by TCRdb to the early 2020s). Regarding the research as a whole: AZD1222 recipients given second doses at about 4 weeks or at about 12 weeks were pooled, since spike-specific TCR depth and breadth were not found to differ between the two schedules. TCR sequencing covered more than 230 trial participants: nearly 210 given two doses of AZD1222 and about 26 given two doses of MenACWY control vaccine. Trial participants were enrolled by age into 18-55, 56-69 and 70-plus year subgroups, with around 150, 28 and 57 TCR-sequenced participants respectively. Overall study results and their limits: Spike-specific TCR breadth and depth rose significantly after two AZD1222 doses compared with day 0 and with MenACWY recipients. No day 14 peak-response samples were available, so repertoires were characterized only after the peak T cell response. The vaccine-associated CD4 TCRs covered the entire spike protein, and the dominant responses fell in regions 160-218 and 743-854. Nearly half of unique spike-specific TCRs reportedly recognized epitopes outside regions mutated in the B.1.351 and B.1.1.7 variants. In the small 56-69-year group, the increase in depth fell short of significance, most likely because of low power. Most participants were white British and females outnumbered males, and the authors suggested that clonal diversity may have been underestimated. Conclusions about previously exposed vaccinees were limited because only a handful of AZD1222 recipients were SARS-CoV-2 seropositive at baseline.

The time point label of this sample denotes: baseline before first vaccination. Samples from vaccinated people were obtained from the UK trials COV001 and COV002, which included a single-blind randomized controlled phase 2/3 trial of AZD1222 (ChAdOx1 nCoV-19) in healthy adults. Trial participant PBMC samples were collected at day 0 and day 28 after the second dose for TCRbeta chain sequencing. The TCR comes from an adult in good health. This chain joins TRBV28 to TRBJ2-7; the D gene lacks a confident call. Sequenced material: peripheral blood, taken on day 0 of AZD1222 vaccination. CDR3 reads: CASNGGTYEQYF. The nucleotides are TGTGCCAGCAACGGCGGAACCTACGAGCAGTACTTC.